This TCR beta chain came from a study of shared clonotypes between healthy human individuals. Study background: Researchers drew samples from two women and a few men aged 18 to 49.

Comments on this clone: The antigen remains unidentified.

Whole-study findings and limits: Non-shared clonotypes showed lower generation probabilities than clonotypes common to all four donors.

The CDR3 has 14 amino acids. Germline lookup yields CDR1 MGHDK and CDR2 SYGVNS. V was shortened by 2 bases and J by 2 bases, with 10 bases between the two germline ends. The protocol was immunoSEQ multiplex PCR, while the TCRdb copy is restricted to in-frame clones and leaves out a portion. Of around 690,000 clones listed, about 90% are singletons. The sequencing input was memory CD8+ T cells from PBMCs. Subset specified: CD45RO+ cells pooled with CCR7-negative TemRA cells. This TCR was recovered from a man aged 18 to 30 in good health. Some clones in this sample may be carry-over from other donors' samples. The V gene is TRBV25-1, the J gene TRBJ2-7, with D tentatively TRBD1 (6 bases). The CDR3 nucleotides are TGTGCCAGCAGTGAAGGACAGACAACCTACGAGCAGTACTTC. Translating gives CASSEGQTTYEQYF.